This T cell receptor (beta chain) emerged from a study of shared clonotypes between healthy human individuals. Naive CD8 isolation took CD45RO-negative cells positively selected for CCR7 and excluded terminally differentiated effector memory CD45RA+ cells. This table comes from immunoSEQ multiplex PCR, and its TCRdb copy is limited to in-frame clones, with some not included. The data hold millions of clones, with about 95% observed a single time. CDR1 MNHNS and CDR2 SASEGT come from the germline V gene. Germline trimming cut 3 bases from V and 0 bases from J; bases unmatched to any gene: 4. The CDR3 has 16 residues.

The source is a man aged 18 to 30 in good health. V is TRBV6-1 and J is TRBJ2-1, with TRBD1 matching 8 bases. Material: naive CD8+ T cells sorted from blood. CDR3 loop: CASSDLTGGSYNEQFF. CDR3 coding DNA: TGTGCCAGCAGTGATCTAACAGGGGGCTCCTACAATGAGCAGTTCTTC.